What follows is one TCR beta chain and its context. Whoever was chosen for sequencing had shown CD8+CD57+ cell expansion by flow cytometry. Genomic DNA, the template, was used for profiling of the TCR beta VDJ and CDR3. TCRdb ran MiXCR on the reads and lists one entry per CDR3 protein. The sample includes fewer than 200,000 distinct CDR3 sequences, around 50% of them seen just once. CDR3 length: 15 amino acids. The V and J ends lost 2 bases and 7 bases respectively, with 12 bases between them. The germline CDR1 and CDR2 sequences are MGHDK and SYGVNS. These data belong to a study of CD8+CD57+ T cells in acquired aplastic anemia. Study-level information: Sorting CD4+ and CD8+ cells gave DNA averaging about 3.2 ug.

Sequencing was carried out using sorted CD4+, CD8+, or CD8+CD57+ T cells (not recorded which) from PBMCs. This rearrangement joins TRBV25-1 to TRBJ1-6; D remains unclear. This receptor was identified in a human donor with aplastic anemia. This CDR3 is CASSEPLGPNSPLHF. CDR3 DNA sequence: TGTGCCAGCAGTGAACCCCTCGGACCGAATTCACCCCTCCACTTT.